The T cell receptor beta chain described here comes from a study of a mutant IDH1 vaccine in newly diagnosed glioma. Study details: Vaccination was launched 4-6 weeks after radiotherapy alone, or with temozolomide cycles.

TCRdb keeps only in-frame clones here, not all; method: immunoSEQ multiplex PCR. Of 42,000 or so clones listed, 65% to 90% are singletons. Turning to this clone: Its target is not known.

Time point in this sample: week 35, safety follow-up. Every vaccine dose comprised 300 ug of mutant IDH1 20-mer peptide plus topical imiquimod. Germline V gene lookup returns CDR1 SGHRS and CDR2 YFSETQ. The V and J ends lost 0 bases and 0 bases respectively, with 7 bases between them. The CDR3 runs 15 residues. The chain links TRBV5-1 to TRBJ1-3, with D unresolved. The TCR sequence derives from a woman in her fifties or sixties with glioma. The sequencing here drew on PBMCs, taken from a glioma patient whose treatment included an IDH1 peptide vaccine. The CDR3 DNA is TGCGCCAGCAGCTTGGGGCAGAGCTCTGGAAACACCATATATTTT. Protein product: CASSLGQSSGNTIYF. The full variable domain, with the rest looked up from reference TRBV5-1 and TRBJ1-3, is KAGVTQTPRYLIKTRGQQVTLSCSPISGHRSVSWYQQTPGQGLQFLFEYFSETQRNKGNFPGRFSGRQFSNSRSEMNVSTLELGDSALYLCASSLGQSSGNTIYFGEGSWLTVV.